This T cell receptor beta chain was profiled in a study of tumor-infiltrating lymphocytes in oesophageal squamous cell carcinoma. Trimming cost V 0 bases and J 7 bases, with 9 bases left between them. CDR3 length equals 14 residues. The germline CDR1 and CDR2 sequences are SGHVT and SQSDAQ. In TCRdb, the PCR reads were re-called with MiXCR into one record per CDR3 protein. This table holds 8,500 to 11,000 distinct CDR3 sequences, approximately 57% found once. The chain has TRBV7-4 and TRBJ2-2; no clear D. This TCR was recovered from a female donor with esophageal squamous cell carcinoma. The source material was esophageal tumor tissue. This CDR3 reads CASSLASGYGELFF. The CDR3 nucleotides read TGTGCCAGCAGCTTAGCGTCAGGTTACGGGGAGCTGTTTTTT.